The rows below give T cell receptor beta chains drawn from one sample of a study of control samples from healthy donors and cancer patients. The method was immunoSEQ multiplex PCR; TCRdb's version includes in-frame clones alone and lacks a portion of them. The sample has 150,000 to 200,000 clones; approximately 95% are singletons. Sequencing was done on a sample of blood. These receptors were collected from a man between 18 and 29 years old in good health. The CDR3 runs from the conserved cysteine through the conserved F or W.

CDR3: CASSFRVGDEKLFF
V: TRBV5-5
J: TRBJ1-4

CDR3: CASSDLGRASYGYTF
V: TRBV6-1
J: TRBJ1-2

CDR3: CASRFDLTDTQYF
V: TRBV6-5
J: TRBJ2-3

CDR3: CASSDEWAGSYYEQYF
V: TRBV6-1
J: TRBJ2-7

CDR3: CASTKWGLGTIEAFF
V: TRBV6-5
J: TRBJ1-1

CDR3: CASSLRDRGDQPQHF
V: TRBV3-1/TRBV3-2
J: TRBJ1-5

CDR3: CASSLVSGWATYNEQFF
V: TRBV27
J: TRBJ2-1

CDR3: CASSFGTADPSSYEQYF
V: TRBV5-1
J: TRBJ2-7

CDR3: CASSLVQGAVYGYTF
V: TRBV5-1
J: TRBJ1-2

CDR3: CASSGRDRSYEQYF
V: TRBV5-4
J: TRBJ2-7

CDR3: CASRTSGLPPYF
V: TRBV12-3/TRBV12-4
J: TRBJ2-4

CDR3: CASSQDGHRDTQYF
V: TRBV3-1/TRBV3-2
J: TRBJ2-3

CDR3: CASSPSGRSSRSNQPQHF
V: TRBV5-6
J: TRBJ1-5

CDR3: CASSPIQATNEKLFF
V: TRBV18
J: TRBJ1-4

CDR3: CASSPPGQSYEQYF
V: TRBV19
J: TRBJ2-7

CDR3: CASSSRNEQFF
V: TRBV7-9
J: TRBJ2-1

CDR3: CATAGVAGGRYNEQFF
V: TRBV24-1
J: TRBJ2-1

CDR3: CASSPQGKGYNEQFF
V: TRBV28
J: TRBJ2-1

CDR3: CASSLWGRESSPLHF
V: TRBV5-4
J: TRBJ1-6

CDR3: CASSLSRGYGYTF
V: TRBV19
J: TRBJ1-2

CDR3: CASSPGDLEHQPQHF
V: TRBV6-2/TRBV6-3
J: TRBJ1-5

CDR3: CASRLRASGGPKQETQYF
V: TRBV5-1
J: TRBJ2-5

CDR3: CASSMEFNSPLHF
V: TRBV6-5
J: TRBJ1-6